This TCR beta chain was profiled in a study of control samples from healthy donors and cancer patients. Worth noting for this clone: At one of its ends the junction is not consistent with the germline gene, which may arise from a read error.

Germline CDR1 and CDR2: SSHAT and FNYEAQ (reference sequence). This CDR3 spans 12 amino acids. Data came from immunoSEQ multiplex PCR; TCRdb stores just in-frame clones and leaves some out. The repertoire holds roughly 400,000 clones, around 90% seen once, with just under 6.5% in the top ten. This clonotype originated in a man aged 40-49 years with head and neck cancer. This sequence joins TRBV7-7 and TRBJ2-1, with unresolved D. The sequencing sample was made of PBMCs. DNA of the CDR3: TGTGCTAGCAGCTTTGGGCAGAAGGAACAGTTCTTC. Protein product: CASSFGQKEQFF.